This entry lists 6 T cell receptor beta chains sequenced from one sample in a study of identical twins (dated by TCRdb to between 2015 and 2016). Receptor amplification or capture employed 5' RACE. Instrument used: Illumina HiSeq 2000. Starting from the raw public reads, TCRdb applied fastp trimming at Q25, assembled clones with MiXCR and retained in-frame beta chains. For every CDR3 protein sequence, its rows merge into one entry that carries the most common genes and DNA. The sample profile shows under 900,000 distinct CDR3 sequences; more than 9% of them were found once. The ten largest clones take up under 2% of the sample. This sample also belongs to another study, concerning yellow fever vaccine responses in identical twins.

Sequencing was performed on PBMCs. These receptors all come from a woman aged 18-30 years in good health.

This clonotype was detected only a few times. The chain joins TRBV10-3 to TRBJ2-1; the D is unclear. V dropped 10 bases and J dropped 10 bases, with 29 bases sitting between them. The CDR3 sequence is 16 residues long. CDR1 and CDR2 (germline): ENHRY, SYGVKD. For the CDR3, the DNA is TGTGCCACCGAACCGACCACCCAATTTCCACAAAGAGAGCAGTTCTTC. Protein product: CATEPTTQFPQREQFF.

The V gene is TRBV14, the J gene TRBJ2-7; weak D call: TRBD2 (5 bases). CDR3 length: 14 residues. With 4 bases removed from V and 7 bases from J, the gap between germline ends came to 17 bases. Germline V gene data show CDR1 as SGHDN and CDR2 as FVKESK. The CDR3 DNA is TGTGCCAGCAGCCCCCCTGGCGGAGGTAGGGAGCAGTACTTC. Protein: CASSPPGGGREQYF.

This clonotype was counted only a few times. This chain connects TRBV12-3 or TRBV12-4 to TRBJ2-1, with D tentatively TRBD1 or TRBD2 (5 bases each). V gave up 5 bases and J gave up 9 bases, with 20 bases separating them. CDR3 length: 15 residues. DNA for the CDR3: TGTGCCAGCAGTCCCCCCGGACTTCTCCAGGGTGAGCAGTTCTTC. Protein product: CASSPPGLLQGEQFF.

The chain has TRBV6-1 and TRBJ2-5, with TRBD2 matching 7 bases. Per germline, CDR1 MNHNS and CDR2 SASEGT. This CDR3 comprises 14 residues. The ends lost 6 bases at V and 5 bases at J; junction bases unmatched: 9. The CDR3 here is CASSRGTNSETQYF. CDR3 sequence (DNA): TGTGCCAGCAGCCGCGGGACTAACTCTGAGACCCAGTACTTC.

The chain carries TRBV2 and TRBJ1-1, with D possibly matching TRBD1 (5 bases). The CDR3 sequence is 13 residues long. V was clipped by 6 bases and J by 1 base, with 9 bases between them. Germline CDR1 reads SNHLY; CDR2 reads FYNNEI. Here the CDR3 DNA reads TGTGCCAGCAGGGACATAGAGAACACTGAAGCTTTCTTT. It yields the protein CASRDIENTEAFF. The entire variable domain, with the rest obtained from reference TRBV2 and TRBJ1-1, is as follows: EPEVTQTPSHQVTQMGQEVILRCVPISNHLYFYWYRQILGQKVEFLVSFYNNEISEKSEIFDDQFSVERPDGSNFTLKIRSTKLEDSAMYFCASRDIENTEAFFGQGTRLTVV.

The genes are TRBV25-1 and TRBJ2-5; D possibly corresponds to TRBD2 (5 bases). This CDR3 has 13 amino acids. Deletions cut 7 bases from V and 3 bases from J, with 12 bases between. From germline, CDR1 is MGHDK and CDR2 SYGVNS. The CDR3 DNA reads TGTGCCAGCAAGCTAGGGCGGGAAGAGACCCAGTACTTC. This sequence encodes CASKLGREETQYF.